This record concerns one T cell receptor (beta chain) sequence. As yet, its antigen is unknown. One entry per CDR3 protein, called by TCRdb with MiXCR from the reads. The sample contains around 360,000 distinct CDR3 sequences, about a third of which appear only once. This sample is part of a study of T cell repertoires in cytomegalovirus infection. At the level of the study: CMV infection plus the matching HLA type was flagged by public TCR beta signatures.

The specimen comprised cultured PBMCs, sampled from culture after CMV antigen stimulation. This sequence originates from a human donor in good health (CMV status not recorded). Some clones in this sample may be carry-over from other donors' samples.

The CDR3 nucleotides are TGCGCCAGCAGCTTGGGGGGACAGGGAGGGAACACTGAAGCTTTCTTT. This gives the protein CASSLGGQGGNTEAFF. This chain links TRBV5-1 with TRBJ1-1; 9 positions match TRBD1. The trim removed 0 bases at V and 1 base at J, leaving 4 bases unmatched. There are 16 residues in the CDR3. Germline V CDR1 and CDR2: SGHRS, YFSETQ.